A selection of T cell receptor beta chains follows, all from one sample in a study of blood T cell repertoires in COVID-19. The assay was immunoSEQ multiplex PCR, and TCRdb's table has in-frame clones only and misses some. The sample has tens of thousands of clones, 70% to 85% seen once. Sequencing input: peripheral blood. Receptors were obtained from a middle-aged man with active COVID-19. Each CDR3 is given with its conserved first and last residue. The D gene is left open where the match is weak. Expanded clones get a size class; other rows say once, few or many, or leave the size out.

>TRBJ2-5|15|.|TRBV27|TRBD2
CASSLAGGPQETQYF
TGTGCCAGCAGTTTAGCGGGGGGACCCCAAGAGACCCAGTACTTC
>TRBJ2-3|16|.|TRBV11-2|TRBD1
CASSLTGTGGPDTQYF
TGTGCCAGCAGCTTAACCGGGACAGGGGGACCAGATACGCAGTATTTT
>TRBJ1-4|15|.|TRBV7-5|.
CVRSSRTVLNEKLFF
TGTGTCAGAAGCTCGAGGACAGTTCTTAATGAAAAACTGTTTTTT
>TRBJ1-2|12|.|TRBV28|.
CASRSGVSGYTF
TGTGCCAGCAGGTCGGGGGTAAGCGGCTACACCTTC
>TRBJ2-5|15|.|TRBV19|.
CASSRSRTSQETQYF
TGTGCCAGTAGTAGGTCACGTACTTCTCAAGAGACCCAGTACTTC
>TRBJ1-3|15|once|TRBV28|.
CASSLDSSSGNTIYF
TGTGCCAGCAGTTTAGACTCAAGCTCTGGAAACACCATATATTTT
>TRBJ1-5|14|.|TRBV2|.
CASSARGGNQPQHF
TGTGCCAGCAGTGCCAGGGGAGGCAATCAGCCCCAGCATTTT
>TRBJ2-5|17|.|TRBV5-1|TRBD2
CASSFGTSGGGGETQYF
TGCGCCAGCAGCTTTGGGACTAGCGGGGGAGGCGGGGAGACCCAGTACTTC
>TRBJ1-4|15|.|TRBV27|.
CASSLSGDSYEKLFF
TGTGCCAGCAGTTTATCGGGGGACTCCTACGAAAAACTGTTTTTT
>TRBJ1-2|14|.|TRBV2|.
CASSVVLSNYGYTF
TGTGCCAGCAGTGTCGTCCTTTCTAACTATGGCTACACCTTC
>TRBJ1-5|13|.|TRBV10-2|.
CASSEGRDQPQHF
TGCGCCAGCAGTGAGGGGCGAGATCAGCCCCAGCATTTT
>TRBJ2-7|14|once|TRBV28|TRBD1
CASSFGTGTYEQYF
TGTGCCAGCAGTTTCGGGACAGGAACATACGAGCAGTACTTC
>TRBJ2-4|14|.|TRBV6-1|TRBD1
CASSDGTGANIQYF
TGTGCCAGCAGTGACGGGACAGGAGCGAACATTCAGTACTTC
>TRBJ1-1|13|.|TRBV19|.
CASSIEGNTEAFF
TGTGCCAGTAGTATCGAGGGTAACACTGAAGCTTTCTTT
>TRBJ2-1|14|.|TRBV6-2/TRBV6-3|.
CASSMTTPDNEQFF
TGTGCCAGCAGTATGACTACCCCTGACAATGAGCAGTTCTTC
>TRBJ1-1|16|.|TRBV5-8|TRBD1
CASSSRDRGLYSEAFF
TGTGCCAGCAGCTCCCGGGACAGGGGGCTTTATTCTGAAGCTTTCTTT
>TRBJ2-7|13|once|TRBV29-1|TRBD1
CSVRQGLEYEQYF
TGCAGCGTCCGACAGGGTTTGGAGTACGAGCAGTACTTC
>TRBJ2-2|13|.|TRBV9|TRBD1
CATGTGVGGELFF
TGTGCCACCGGGACAGGGGTGGGCGGGGAGCTGTTTTTT
>TRBJ2-7|14|.|TRBV6-4|.
CASSDHSRGYEQYF
TGTGCCAGCAGTGACCATAGTCGGGGCTACGAGCAGTACTTC
>TRBJ2-3|15|.|TRBV7-7|.
CASSPTGGGTDTQYF
TGTGCCAGCAGCCCTACAGGCGGGGGCACAGATACGCAGTATTTT
>TRBJ2-3|15|.|TRBV7-2|.
CASSLFALSGDTQYF
TGTGCCAGCAGCTTATTCGCCCTGTCGGGAGATACGCAGTATTTT
>TRBJ1-4|17|.|TRBV18|TRBD1
CASSPGTGGGLREKLFF
TGTGCCAGCTCTCCCGGGACAGGGGGCGGTCTACGCGAAAAACTGTTTTTT
>TRBJ2-3|15|once|TRBV7-8|TRBD1
CASRNTQGDTDTQYF
TGTGCCAGCAGGAACACACAGGGGGACACAGATACGCAGTATTTT
>TRBJ1-2|14|.|TRBV14|TRBD1
CASSQDLTGYGYTF
TGTGCCAGCAGCCAAGATCTGACAGGGTACGGCTACACCTTC
>TRBJ2-3|14|.|TRBV18|.
CASSAGIGGDTQYF
TGTGCCAGCTCAGCAGGGATCGGGGGAGATACGCAGTATTTT
>TRBJ1-6|16|.|TRBV18|.
CASSPLAPGINSPLHF
TGTGCCAGCTCACCACTAGCTCCGGGGATTAATTCACCCCTCCACTTT
>TRBJ2-1|16|.|TRBV3-1/TRBV3-2|.
CASSQVVLGTEEEQFF
TGTGCCAGCAGCCAAGTAGTGCTAGGAACGGAGGAGGAGCAGTTCTTC
>TRBJ2-3|17|.|TRBV5-4|.
CASSPPGGTDSTDTQYF
TGTGCCAGCAGCCCCCCAGGGGGGACGGATAGCACAGATACGCAGTATTTT